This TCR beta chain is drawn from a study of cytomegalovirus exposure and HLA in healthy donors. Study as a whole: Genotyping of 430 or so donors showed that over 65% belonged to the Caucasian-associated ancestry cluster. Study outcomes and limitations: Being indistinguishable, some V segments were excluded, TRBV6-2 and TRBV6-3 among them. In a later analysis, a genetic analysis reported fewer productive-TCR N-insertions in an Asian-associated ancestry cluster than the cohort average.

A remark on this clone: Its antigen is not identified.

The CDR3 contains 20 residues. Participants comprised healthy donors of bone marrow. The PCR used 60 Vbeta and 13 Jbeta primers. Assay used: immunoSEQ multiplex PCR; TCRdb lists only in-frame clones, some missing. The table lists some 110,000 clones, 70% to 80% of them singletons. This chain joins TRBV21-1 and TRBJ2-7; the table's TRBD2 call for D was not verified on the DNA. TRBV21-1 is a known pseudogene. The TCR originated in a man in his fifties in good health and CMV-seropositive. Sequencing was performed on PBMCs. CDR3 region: CASRTVEQGASGRAPYEQYF. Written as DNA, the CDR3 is TGTGCCAGCAGGACGGTTGAACAGGGGGCTAGCGGGAGGGCCCCCTACGAGCAGTACTTC.